The entry below describes one T cell receptor beta chain. Its antigen is not identified. The data originate from a study of identical twins. Study observations and caveats: Whereas memory repertoires showed no such difference, abundant cord blood beta clonotypes carried fewer insertions. A cross-sectional statistical analysis, not follow-up of the same donors, supported the conclusions. Zero-insertion analyses were open to partial confounding by invariant MAIT and iNKT cells.

TCRdb reprocessed the 5' RACE reads via MiXCR and lists one record per CDR3 protein. The sample includes 1.5 million to 2 million distinct CDR3 sequences, around 33% of them seen just once. Healthy Caucasian donors formed the entire cohort. The sample was cord blood. This TCR derives from a newborn girl in good health.

The CDR3 here is CASSLKSGTGKNIQYF. For the CDR3, the DNA is TGTGCCAGCAGCTTAAAATCCGGGACAGGCAAAAACATTCAGTACTTC. The rearrangement links TRBV7-9 to TRBJ2-4; 8 bases line up with TRBD1. The junction had 6 bases not matched to a gene; V was cut back by 2 bases and J by 3 bases. Germline V gene data show CDR1 as SEHNR and CDR2 as FQNEAQ (reference sequence). The CDR3 sequence is 16 residues long.